Following are 14 T cell receptor beta chains from one sample sequenced in a study of CD8 T cells in Susac syndrome. Random-hexamer reverse transcription was applied to about 0.45 to 1 ug RNA. MiXCR, applied by TCRdb to the immunoSEQ multiplex PCR reads, yields one record per CDR3 protein. The sample carries roughly 200,000 distinct CDR3 sequences, approximately 95% recorded once. The sample was CD4+ T cells from PBMCs. The receptors here all came from a human donor with multiple sclerosis.

The chain employs TRBV12-3 or TRBV12-4 and TRBJ1-1, with a tentative D call TRBD1 (5 bases). With 5 bases removed from V and 11 bases from J, the gap between germline ends came to 24 bases. There are 15 residues in the CDR3. The DNA for the CDR3 is TGTGCCAGCAGTGCTGGTAGGTGGGGACGCGCGGGGGCTTTCTTT. Translated, it gives CASSAGRWGRAGAFF.

V is TRBV30 and J is TRBJ2-3; D unclear. The CDR3 runs 13 residues. Germline V gives CDR1 GTSNPN, CDR2 SVGIG (reference sequence). V gave up 0 bases and J gave up 6 bases, with 10 bases separating them. The CDR3 DNA reads as TGTGCCTGGAGTGTATATGAAGGGGATACGCAGTATTTT. Protein sequence: CAWSVYEGDTQYF.

The rearrangement uses TRBV5-1 and TRBJ2-1, with D possibly TRBD2 on 5 matching bases. Per the germline V gene, CDR1 is SGHRS and CDR2 is YFSETQ. The CDR3 totals 13 residues. With 2 bases removed from V and 9 bases from J, the gap between germline ends came to 12 bases. This CDR3 reads CASSFTPAGEQFF. The CDR3 nucleotides are TGCGCCAGCAGCTTTACACCGGCGGGTGAGCAGTTCTTC.

The chain links TRBV30 to TRBJ1-2; D not certain. V lost 2 bases to trimming and J lost 2 bases, with 9 bases between them. Per germline, CDR1 GTSNPN and CDR2 SVGIG (reference sequence). The CDR3 extends over 13 amino acids. For the CDR3, the DNA is TGTGCCTGGAGTAGCCAGGCAAACTATGGCTACACCTTC. Translating it yields CAWSSQANYGYTF.

This chain connects TRBV5-4 to TRBJ2-3; D not resolved. The V and J ends lost 5 bases and 2 bases respectively, with 18 bases between them. CDR1 SGHNT and CDR2 YYREEE come from the germline V gene (reference sequence). This CDR3 is 16 amino acids long. In DNA, the CDR3 is TGTGCCAGCAGTTTTTTACAAAGACGAGACACAGATACGCAGTATTTT. Its translation is CASSFLQRRDTDTQYF.

The chain couples TRBV30 to TRBJ1-4; 7 bases map to TRBD1. The ends lost 2 bases at V and 7 bases at J; junction bases unmatched: 7. From germline, CDR1 is GTSNPN and CDR2 SVGIG (reference sequence). This CDR3 is built from 14 residues. The CDR3 DNA follows: TGTGCCTGGAGTACCCCGGGACAGAGTGAAAAACTGTTTTTT. It codes for CAWSTPGQSEKLFF.

The chain is built from TRBV4-1 and TRBJ2-6; D is unresolved. The V end lost 0 bases, the J end lost 0 bases, and 3 bases lay between the germline ends. The CDR3 contains 15 residues. Germline V gene sequence: CDR1 MGHRA, CDR2 YSYEKL. CDR3 DNA: TGCGCCAGCAGCCAAGATCACTCTGGGGCCAACGTCCTGACTTTC. As protein: CASSQDHSGANVLTF.

The chain couples TRBV29-1 to TRBJ1-3; 7 bases align to TRBD1. The germline V gene encodes CDR1 SQVTM and CDR2 ANQGSEA. V lost 4 bases and J lost 3; bases outside the gene matches: 3. The CDR3 has 13 amino acids. CDR3 sequence (DNA): TGCAGCGTTGCTTGGACAGGTGGAAACACCATATATTTT. As protein: CSVAWTGGNTIYF.

The chain's CDR3 is CATSPQTATSSGANVLTF. As DNA, the CDR3 is TGTGCCACCAGCCCGCAGACAGCCACAAGCTCTGGGGCCAACGTCCTGACTTTC. This chain uses TRBV15 with TRBJ2-6; the D gene is possibly TRBD1 (5 bases). The CDR3 totals 18 residues. Germline CDR1 LNHNV, CDR2 YYDKDF (reference sequence). Deletions cut 5 bases from V and 0 bases from J, with 17 bases between.

J is TRBJ2-7 and V is TRBV25-1; tentatively, D is TRBD1 or TRBD2 (5 bases each). CDR3 size: 13 residues. Germline V CDR1 and CDR2: MGHDK, SYGVNS. Trimming cost V 1 base and J 5 bases, with 9 bases left between them. CDR3 in DNA: TGTGCCAGCAGTGAATTGGGGGTCCACGAGCAGTACTTC. This gives the protein CASSELGVHEQYF.

The chain combines TRBV9 with TRBJ1-3; D unresolved. CDR3 length: 15 amino acids. Trimming stripped 1 base from V and 4 bases from J, with 12 bases between. Germline CDR1 reads SGDLS; CDR2 reads YYNGEE. Here the CDR3 reads CASSVNPTTGNTIYF. CDR3 nucleotides: TGTGCCAGCAGCGTAAATCCCACCACGGGAAACACCATATATTTT.

The genes are TRBV15 and TRBJ1-2; possibly TRBD1 for D (6 bases). The CDR3 has 15 amino acids. V was clipped by 1 base and J by 4 bases, with 13 bases between them. The germline V gene encodes CDR1 LNHNV and CDR2 YYDKDF (reference sequence). As DNA, the CDR3 is TGTGCCACCAGCAGAGTTCAAGGACAGACCTATGGCTACACCTTC. It codes for CATSRVQGQTYGYTF. The entire variable domain, with the rest obtained from reference TRBV15 and TRBJ1-2, is as follows: DAMVIQNPRYQVTQFGKPVTLSCSQTLNHNVMYWYQQKSSQAPKLLFHYYDKDFNNEADTPDNFQSRRPNTSFCFLDIRSPGLGDTAMYLCATSRVQGQTYGYTFGSGTRLTVV.

This chain uses TRBV7-8 with TRBJ2-1, with no clear D. Germline V gene lookup returns CDR1 SGHVS and CDR2 FQNEAQ. V was clipped by 7 bases and J by 0 bases, with 16 bases between them. This CDR3 comprises 16 residues. CDR3 amino acids: CASTPPMAPSYNEQFF. The CDR3 DNA sequence: TGTGCCAGCACCCCCCCCATGGCACCCTCCTACAATGAGCAGTTCTTC.

The chain joins TRBV30 to TRBJ1-5; D remains unclear. This CDR3 contains 13 residues. Looked up from germline, CDR1 is GTSNPN and CDR2 is SVGIG (reference sequence). Trimming removed 4 bases from V and 6 bases from J, with 13 bases in between. CDR3 sequence (DNA): TGTGCCTGGACCATGGGAGTTGGTCAGCCCCAGCATTTT. It encodes CAWTMGVGQPQHF.